Listed below are T cell receptor beta chains from one sample, sequenced in a study of Graves' ophthalmopathy and Graves' hyperthyroidism. TCRdb fed the multiplex PCR reads into MiXCR, producing one record per CDR3 protein. Seen here are about 390,000 distinct CDR3 sequences, over 15% observed once, and the top ten hold 5.5% to 7%. Sequencing used peripheral blood. These receptors all come from a woman aged 18-29 years with stable Graves' hyperthyroidism. The CDR3 runs from the conserved cysteine through the conserved F or W. The order of the fields is CDR3 DNA, CDR3 protein, D gene, V gene, clone size, J gene. The D gene is left open where the match is weak. Not all rows give a size; the values are once, few, many and, for expanded clones, a class.

TGTGCCAGCAGCAGGAGGGAGACCCAGTACTTC,CASSRRETQYF,.,TRBV11-2,many,TRBJ2-5
TGTGCCAGCAGCCGGACGAACCCGGGACAGGGCCACGAGCAGTACTTC,CASSRTNPGQGHEQYF,TRBD1,TRBV11-1,.,TRBJ2-7
TGTGCCATAGCGACAGGGGGTAACAATCAGCCCCAGCATTTT,CAIATGGNNQPQHF,TRBD1,TRBV10-3,many,TRBJ1-5
TGTGCCAGCAGTGATCCGGGACACGCGAACACTGAAGCTTTCTTT,CASSDPGHANTEAFF,.,TRBV6-1,once,TRBJ1-1
TGTGCCAGCAATCCAACAGGGGGCGACTTCCACGAGCAGTACTTC,CASNPTGGDFHEQYF,TRBD1,TRBV25-1,many,TRBJ2-7
TGTGCCAGCAGCCCGGTGATTGGGACTGAAGCTTTCTTT,CASSPVIGTEAFF,.,TRBV7-3,many,TRBJ1-1
TGTGCCAGCAGTCCACTACAGGGCCTGTACGAGCAGTACTTC,CASSPLQGLYEQYF,.,TRBV12-3/TRBV12-4,.,TRBJ2-7
TGCAGTGTCTTGGACGGGTCAACAGCGCCCTTTAATTCACCCCTCCACTTT,CSVLDGSTAPFNSPLHF,.,TRBV20-1,few,TRBJ1-6
TGCAGTGCTCCTCTCGGACTAGCGGGGGGATTGGAGACCCAGTACTTC,CSAPLGLAGGLETQYF,TRBD2,TRBV20-1,many,TRBJ2-5
TGTGCCAGCAGTCAGACAGGGGCCCAAGAGACCCAGTACTTC,CASSQTGAQETQYF,TRBD1,TRBV2,many,TRBJ2-5
TGTGCCACCAGTGACACTCGGGGCCAGGGCACTGAAGCTTTCTTT,CATSDTRGQGTEAFF,.,TRBV24-1,many,TRBJ1-1
TGTGCCAGTAGTATCCGGGACAGGCAAGAGACCCAGTACTTC,CASSIRDRQETQYF,TRBD1,TRBV19,many,TRBJ2-5
TGTGCCAGCAGTGAGGGACAGGGCATTTTCAATTCCCCCCTCCACTTT,CASSEGQGIFNSPLHF,TRBD1,TRBV6-1,many,TRBJ1-6
TGTGCCAGTAGTATGGGACAGGGGCCAATGTACACTGAAGCTTTCTTT,CASSMGQGPMYTEAFF,TRBD1,TRBV19,few,TRBJ1-1
TGTGCCAGCAGCCACGGCCAGGGGAACGAGCAGTACTTC,CASSHGQGNEQYF,.,TRBV3-1,many,TRBJ2-7
TGCGCCAGCAGCCAACCGGCCCGAGGGACTGAAGCTTTCTTT,CASSQPARGTEAFF,.,TRBV4-1,many,TRBJ1-1
TGTGCCAGCAGTGAAGCACACCTGGGTTACACTGAAGCTTTCTTT,CASSEAHLGYTEAFF,.,TRBV6-1,many,TRBJ1-1
TGTGCCAGCAGTTACGTGAGCGGGGGCGCCTGGCGGGAGCAGTACTTC,CASSYVSGGAWREQYF,TRBD2,TRBV6-2/TRBV6-3,many,TRBJ2-7
TGTGCCAGCAGTTTTGGCCTGCGCACCGGGGAGCTGTTTTTT,CASSFGLRTGELFF,.,TRBV27,many,TRBJ2-2
TGTGCCAGCAGTGAAACAGGCTCTAGCACAGATACGCAGTATTTT,CASSETGSSTDTQYF,.,TRBV2,many,TRBJ2-3
TGTGCCAGCAGCACAGGGTACCCCTACGAGCAGTACTTC,CASSTGYPYEQYF,.,TRBV7-9,many,TRBJ2-7
TGTGCCAGCAGCCAAGCTACAGGGGGCGCAGAGACCCAGTACTTC,CASSQATGGAETQYF,TRBD1,TRBV3-1,many,TRBJ2-5
TGTGCCAGTAGTATGGGCAGGGATAGCAATCAGCCCCAGCATTTT,CASSMGRDSNQPQHF,.,TRBV19,many,TRBJ1-5
TGCGCCAGCAGCCCGGGTGGGACTAGCCAACTAGAGACCCAGTACTTC,CASSPGGTSQLETQYF,TRBD2,TRBV5-1,.,TRBJ2-5
TGTGCCAGCAGACCGGACGGAAACTATGGCTACACCTTC,CASRPDGNYGYTF,.,TRBV6-1,many,TRBJ1-2
TGTGCCAGCAGCGTAGCTGCCCCCGCGTACCAAGAGACCCAGTACTTC,CASSVAAPAYQETQYF,.,TRBV9,many,TRBJ2-5
TGCAGTGCAGTCGACAGGCCACTTCAGCCCCAGCATTTT,CSAVDRPLQPQHF,.,TRBV20-1,few,TRBJ1-5
TGTGCCACCAGTGATTCCGGACAGGGCCACCGCTATGGCTACACCTTC,CATSDSGQGHRYGYTF,TRBD1,TRBV24-1,many,TRBJ1-2